This T cell receptor (beta chain) was sequenced during a study of blood T cell repertoires in COVID-19. Clones were sequenced by immunoSEQ multiplex PCR, and TCRdb holds only the in-frame ones, with some missing. The table lists roughly 210,000 clones, around 80% of them singletons. The specimen was peripheral blood. This receptor was obtained from a woman aged 80 or over with COVID-19, enrolled during active disease.

The DNA of the CDR3 is TGTGCCAGCAGGGCAGGGGGAAACTATGGCTACACCTTC. Its protein is CASRAGGNYGYTF. The genes are TRBV27 and TRBJ1-2; 7 nucleotides match TRBD1. From germline, CDR1 is MNHEY and CDR2 SMNVEV (reference sequence). V shed 6 bases, J shed 2 bases, and the junction held 3 bases outside the gene matches. This CDR3 has 13 amino acids.